The 14 T cell receptor beta chains given below trace back to one sample, sequenced in a study of cytotoxic CD8 clonotypes in ibrutinib-treated CLL. Data came from immunoSEQ multiplex PCR; TCRdb stores just in-frame clones and leaves some out. Of about 160,000 clones listed, 81% are singletons. The starting material was PBMCs, obtained after 12 months of ibrutinib treatment. The receptors here all came from a human donor with chronic lymphocytic leukemia.

The genes are TRBV25-1 and TRBJ1-5; D not resolved. V lost 2 bases and J 5 bases, leaving 7 bases between the germline ends. The CDR3 length is 13 residues. In germline, CDR1 is MGHDK, CDR2 SYGVNS. In DNA, the CDR3 is TGTGCCAGCAGTGAAGGGGAGCATCAGCCCCAGCATTTT. It codes for CASSEGEHQPQHF.

The rearrangement joins TRBV18 to TRBJ2-5, with 8 nucleotides matching TRBD2. Trimming cost V 6 bases and J 4 bases; bases outside gene matches: 7. Per germline, CDR1 KGHSH and CDR2 LQKENI. CDR3 length: 14 residues. In DNA, the CDR3 is TGTGCCAGCTCCCCTACCGGGACTAGAGAGACCCAGTACTTC. This translates into CASSPTGTRETQYF.

The chain is built from TRBV6-1 and TRBJ2-3; D perhaps matches TRBD2 (6 bases). Germline V CDR1 and CDR2: MNHNS, SASEGT. There are 15 residues in the CDR3. V was pared by 7 bases and J by 2 bases, with 16 bases between. CDR3 nucleotides: TGTGCCAGCAATACCGCGGGGTTGCCCACAGATACGCAGTATTTT. It translates to CASNTAGLPTDTQYF.

This chain uses TRBV27 with TRBJ2-7, with 9 bases fitting TRBD1. The CDR3 runs 15 residues. J was trimmed by 3 bases and V by 8 bases; bases with no gene match: 11. Per germline, CDR1 MNHEY and CDR2 SMNVEV (reference sequence). CDR3 residues: CASCPRQGGDYEQYF. The CDR3 DNA reads TGTGCCAGCTGTCCGCGACAGGGGGGGGACTACGAGCAGTACTTC.

This clone has a handful of counts. The CDR3 DNA reads TGTGCCAGCAGCTCTAGCCCGACAGTGTTCTCTGGAAACACCATATATTTT. Its translation: CASSSSPTVFSGNTIYF. V usage is TRBV11-2 and J usage is TRBJ1-3; D might be TRBD1 (5 bases). With 4 bases removed from V and 0 bases from J, the gap between germline ends came to 16 bases. Germline lookup yields CDR1 SGHAT and CDR2 FQNNGV. The CDR3 consists of 17 residues.

This clone was counted a few times. The genes are TRBV2 and TRBJ2-7; D may be TRBD2 (6 bases). The CDR3 loop spans 14 amino acids. Trimming took off 5 bases at V and 0 bases at J, with 11 bases between the two ends. Germline V gene data show CDR1 as SNHLY and CDR2 as FYNNEI. CDR3 nucleotides: TGTGCCAGCAGTAATGACGGGAGCTCCTACGAGCAGTACTTC. Translation: CASSNDGSSYEQYF.

This clone was observed once. The chain employs TRBV19 and TRBJ2-6; 7 bases map to TRBD1. There are 16 residues in the CDR3. Germline V gene data show CDR1 as LNHDA and CDR2 as SQIVND (reference sequence). The trim removed 6 bases at V and 0 bases at J, leaving 5 bases unmatched. CDR3 loop: CASSPGTASGANVLTF. DNA for the CDR3: TGTGCCAGTAGCCCCGGGACAGCCTCTGGGGCCAACGTCCTGACTTTC.

The V call is TRBV28, the J call TRBJ2-7; D perhaps matches TRBD1 (5 bases). Trimming took 5 bases from V and 2 from J, leaving 16 bases between them. The germline CDR1 and CDR2 sequences are MDHEN and SYDVKM. This CDR3 region has 15 residues. The CDR3 DNA sequence: TGTGCCAGCAGTCGCGGATCAGGGATGACCTACGAGCAGTACTTC. The encoded protein is CASSRGSGMTYEQYF.

The rearrangement uses TRBV7-2 and TRBJ2-3; no clear D gene. Trimming removed 1 base from V and 8 bases from J, with 13 bases in between. Germline values: CDR1 SGHTA, CDR2 FQGNSA. CDR3 length equals 14 residues. The CDR3 sequence: CASSLGQTQSTQYF. In DNA form, the CDR3 reads TGTGCCAGCAGCTTAGGTCAAACCCAAAGTACGCAGTATTTT.

For the CDR3, the DNA is TGTGCCAGCTCACCAAATTTACCGGGGGGAAGTTCCAATCAGCCCCAGCATTTT. It is translated as CASSPNLPGGSSNQPQHF. J is TRBJ1-5 and V is TRBV18; D possibly corresponds to TRBD1 (5 bases). CDR3 length: 18 residues. Trimming shortened V by 2 bases and J by 3 bases, and 20 bases separated the two germline ends. Per the germline V gene, CDR1 is KGHSH and CDR2 is LQKENI. Filled out from reference TRBV18 and TRBJ1-5, the complete variable domain reads NAGVMQNPRHLVRRRGQEARLRCSPMKGHSHVYWYRQLPEEGLKFMVYLQKENIIDESGMPKERFSAEFPKEGPSILRIQQVVRGDSAAYFCASSPNLPGGSSNQPQHFGDGTRLSIL.

This chain links TRBV11-3 with TRBJ2-1; TRBD1 matches at 8 bases. In germline, CDR1 is SGHNT, CDR2 YENEEA. This CDR3 has 13 residues. V trimming: 5 bases; J trimming: 9 bases; junction bases outside the gene matches: 6. CDR3 nucleotides: TGTGCCAGCAGCACCGGGACAGGAGGTGAGCAGTTCTTC. Protein: CASSTGTGGEQFF.

This rearrangement joins TRBV10-3 to TRBJ1-5; D uncertain. The germline V gene has CDR1 ENHRY and CDR2 SYGVKD. The CDR3 contains 15 residues. The V end lost 6 bases, the J end lost 1 base, and 13 bases lay between the germline ends. The CDR3 loop is CAIRKEGSSNQPQHF. CDR3 sequence (DNA): TGTGCCATCAGGAAGGAAGGGTCGAGCAATCAGCCCCAGCATTTT.

The rearrangement joins TRBV10-3 to TRBJ2-3, with 12 bases fitting TRBD2. The V segment lost 6 bases and the J segment 5 bases; nucleotides outside the gene matches: 9. There are 16 residues in the CDR3. CDR1 and CDR2 (germline): ENHRY, SYGVKD. CDR3 nucleotides: TGTGCCATCAGCCGACGACTAGCGGGGGTTATAGATACGCAGTATTTT. Translation: CAISRRLAGVIDTQYF.

This rearrangement joins TRBV5-1 to TRBJ2-4; D uncertain. Germline V lookup: CDR1 SGHRS, CDR2 YFSETQ. Trimming removed 4 bases at V and 5 bases at J, with 13 bases between. This CDR3 has 14 amino acids. The CDR3 spells CASSGANRQNIQYF. The CDR3 DNA sequence: TGCGCCAGCAGCGGCGCGAACCGTCAAAACATTCAGTACTTC.